Shown below are 32 T cell receptor beta chains from a single sample sequenced in a study of patients and donors after allogeneic stem cell transplantation. Via MiXCR, TCRdb re-called the RT-PCR reads, giving one row per CDR3 protein. The repertoire holds about 410,000 distinct CDR3 sequences, with roughly 16% as singletons. The sample taken for sequencing was blood, either unsorted or a sorted T cell fraction (not recorded which). The receptors stem from a human donor who was either an allogeneic HSCT recipient or a stem cell or donor lymphocyte infusion donor (not recorded which). It is not recorded whose cells these are; they may come from a transplant donor.

This clonotype has just a few counts. The chain is built from TRBV9 and TRBJ2-7; 9 nucleotides line up with TRBD1. The CDR3 extends over 16 amino acids. The germline V gene encodes CDR1 SGDLS and CDR2 YYNGEE. Trimming at V came to 3 bases and at J to 4 bases, leaving 11 bases not matched to a gene. This CDR3 is CASSASPGQGLYEQYF. DNA of the CDR3: TGTGCCAGCAGCGCCTCACCGGGACAGGGTCTTTACGAGCAGTACTTC.

This clonotype turned up a few times. The chain has TRBV6-5 and TRBJ2-1, with 11 bases fitting TRBD2. Unmatched junction bases numbered 3, after V lost 2 bases and J lost 6 bases. The length of the CDR3 is 15 residues. CDR1 and CDR2 from the germline V gene are MNHEY and SVGAGI. The DNA of the CDR3 is TGTGCCAGCAGTTACAGGGGACTAGCGGCCAATGAGCAGTTCTTC. Translated: CASSYRGLAANEQFF.

The chain combines TRBV4-1 with TRBJ2-7; the match to TRBD1 covers 10 bases. Germline values: CDR1 MGHRA, CDR2 YSYEKL. The CDR3 extends over 15 amino acids. J gave up 12 bases and V 0 bases, and 11 bases lay outside the gene matches. Written as DNA, the CDR3 is TGCGCCAGCAGCCAAGATCGAGCCGGGACAGGGGAACGGTACTTC. Amino acid sequence: CASSQDRAGTGERYF.

The chain has TRBV4-2 and TRBJ1-1; TRBD1 is a possible D gene (6 bases). The CDR3 is made up of 10 amino acids. V dropped 8 bases and J dropped 11 bases, with 12 bases sitting between them. Per germline, CDR1 LGHNA and CDR2 YNFKEQ. The DNA for the CDR3 is TGTGCCAGCGGAGAGGGGGTGGCTTTCTTT. It codes for CASGEGVAFF.

This clonotype turned up a few times. The chain joins TRBV28 to TRBJ1-5, with TRBD1 matching over 10 bases. V trimming: 4 bases; J trimming: 0 bases; junction bases outside the gene matches: 6. The germline V gene has CDR1 MDHEN and CDR2 SYDVKM. This CDR3 has 17 amino acids. The chain's CDR3 is CASSSPTGGRSNQPQHF. CDR3 coding DNA: TGTGCCAGCAGTTCCCCGACAGGGGGCCGTAGCAATCAGCCCCAGCATTTT.

This clonotype came up a few times. This chain joins TRBV20-1 and TRBJ2-3; D tentatively fits TRBD1 or TRBD2 (5 bases each). Per germline, CDR1 DFQATT and CDR2 SNEGSKA (reference sequence). The V end lost 0 bases, the J end lost 6 bases, and 19 bases lay between the germline ends. There are 16 residues in the CDR3. The CDR3 reads CSARDLRDLSGDTQYF. In nucleotides, the CDR3 is TGCAGTGCTAGAGACCTCCGGGACCTTTCGGGGGATACGCAGTATTTT.

The CDR3 reads CASQGARGTEAFF. In DNA form, the CDR3 reads TGTGCCAGCCAAGGGGCTCGAGGCACTGAAGCTTTCTTT. The V call is TRBV2, the J call TRBJ1-1, with a weak D call TRBD1 (5 bases). The CDR3 runs 13 residues. V lost 8 bases, J lost 4 bases, and 14 bases lay in between. In germline, CDR1 is SNHLY, CDR2 FYNNEI.

This clonotype was detected a few times. The chain has TRBV7-9 and TRBJ2-3, with D unresolved. Germline values: CDR1 SEHNR, CDR2 FQNEAQ (reference sequence). The V end was cut by 0 bases, the J end by 4 bases, with 8 bases between. The CDR3 sequence is 14 residues long. The CDR3 nucleotides read TGTGCCAGCAGCTTAGCATCCGGCCCAGATACGCAGTATTTT. Translating gives CASSLASGPDTQYF.

This clonotype has a handful of counts. The chain couples TRBV7-9 to TRBJ1-2, with 7 nucleotides matching TRBD1. Germline loops: CDR1 SEHNR, CDR2 FQNEAQ (reference sequence). After removal of 5 bases from V and 3 bases from J, the junction contained 6 bases not matched to a gene. This CDR3 region has 14 residues. The CDR3 loop is CASSRDRRDYGYTF. CDR3 coding DNA: TGTGCCAGCAGCCGGGACAGACGAGACTATGGCTACACCTTC.

This clonotype was observed a few times. The chain couples TRBV4-1 to TRBJ2-1; D remains unclear. The CDR3 sequence is 14 residues long. Deletions cut 0 bases from V and 7 bases from J, with 10 bases between. Germline values: CDR1 MGHRA, CDR2 YSYEKL. Written as DNA, the CDR3 is TGCGCCAGCAGCCAAGATCTCCAGTGGAATGAGCAGTTCTTC. The encoded protein is CASSQDLQWNEQFF.

This clonotype appeared a few times. The rearrangement links TRBV6-5 to TRBJ2-6, with D tentatively TRBD2 (5 bases). Germline assignment: CDR1 MNHEY and CDR2 SVGAGI. The CDR3 is 17 residues long. Trimming cost V 0 bases and J 0 bases, with 9 bases left between them. The CDR3 is CASSYSGGNSGANVLTF. The CDR3 region has the DNA TGTGCCAGCAGTTACTCTGGAGGTAACTCTGGGGCCAACGTCCTGACTTTC.

Here the CDR3 reads CASSFSLAGGIDTQYF. Written as DNA, the CDR3 is TGTGCCAGCAGCTTTAGTCTAGCGGGGGGCATTGATACGCAGTATTTT. The chain recombines TRBV7-9 with TRBJ2-3; 11 nucleotides match TRBD2. Germline V gene data show CDR1 as SEHNR and CDR2 as FQNEAQ (reference sequence). There are 16 residues in the CDR3. Trimming at V came to 3 bases and at J to 6 bases, leaving 8 bases not matched to a gene.

V gene TRBV6-1 combines with J gene TRBJ1-6; weak D call: TRBD1 (5 bases). Germline V CDR1 and CDR2: MNHNS, SASEGT. The V end was cut by 8 bases, the J end by 6 bases, with 20 bases between. The CDR3 is 16 amino acids. The CDR3 DNA is TGTGCCAGCTCTCTGGGCAGGGATGTTTGTAATTCACCCCTCCACTTT. Translated: CASSLGRDVCNSPLHF.

This clonotype was seen more than once but under ten times. The gene calls are TRBV10-3 and TRBJ2-7, with TRBD2 matching over 13 bases. The V and J ends lost 0 bases and 5 bases, in that order; junction bases with no gene match: 1. CDR3 size: 15 residues. CDR1 is ENHRY and CDR2 is SYGVKD in the germline V gene. CDR3 residues: CAISESTSGRNEQYF. As DNA, the CDR3 is TGTGCCATCAGTGAGTCGACTAGCGGGAGGAACGAGCAGTACTTC.

V usage is TRBV29-1 and J usage is TRBJ2-5; TRBD1 matches at 11 bases. Unmatched junction bases numbered 5, after V lost 6 bases and J lost 2 bases. The CDR3 extends over 14 amino acids. Germline CDR1 and CDR2: SQVTM and ANQGSEA. The CDR3: CSVRGTGGQETQYF. The CDR3 region has the DNA TGCAGCGTCCGCGGGACAGGGGGGCAAGAGACCCAGTACTTC. Using reference TRBV29-1 and TRBJ2-5 for the parts outside the CDR3, the full variable domain is SAVISQKPSRDICQRGTSLTIQCQVDSQVTMMFWYRQQPGQSLTLIATANQGSEATYESGFVIDKFPISRPNLTFSTLTVSNMSPEDSSIYLCSVRGTGGQETQYFGPGTRLLVL.

The rearrangement joins TRBV7-2 to TRBJ2-5; weak D call: TRBD2 (6 bases). CDR3 size: 15 residues. In germline, CDR1 is SGHTA, CDR2 FQGNSA. V was cut by 4 bases and J by 4 bases, with 16 bases left in between. The CDR3 protein is CASSSTREGLETQYF. The CDR3 DNA is TGTGCCAGCAGCTCGACTAGGGAAGGACTAGAGACCCAGTACTTC.

A few counts support this clonotype. V usage is TRBV10-3 and J usage is TRBJ2-3; D might be TRBD1 (6 bases). CDR1 is ENHRY and CDR2 is SYGVKD in the germline V gene. The CDR3 length is 14 residues. Trimming cost V 10 bases and J 9 bases, with 23 bases left between them. The CDR3 protein is CATVTGPLDPTQYF. CDR3 coding DNA: TGTGCCACCGTCACAGGGCCCCTAGATCCCACGCAGTATTTT.

This clonotype was picked up a small number of times. The rearrangement links TRBV4-3 to TRBJ1-6; no firm D call. V was clipped by 0 bases and J by 0 bases, with 15 bases between them. This CDR3 has 19 residues. Germline CDR1 reads LGHNA; CDR2 reads YSLEER. CDR3 bases: TGCGCCAGCAGCCAAGAGTGGTCCGACCTCCGCTCCTATAATTCACCCCTCCACTTT. This encodes CASSQEWSDLRSYNSPLHF.

The genes are TRBV18 and TRBJ1-4; the D is unclear. Trimming pared 1 base from V and 0 bases from J, leaving 9 bases between. The CDR3 runs 16 residues. In germline, CDR1 is KGHSH, CDR2 LQKENI. For the CDR3, the DNA is TGTGCCAGCTCACCACGGTCCGGCCCAACTAATGAAAAACTGTTTTTT. It yields the protein CASSPRSGPTNEKLFF.

The rearrangement uses TRBV12-3 or TRBV12-4 and TRBJ2-1; D is undetermined. The CDR3 is made up of 17 amino acids. Trimming pared 6 bases from V and 7 bases from J, leaving 25 bases between. CDR3 amino acids: CASSFYRLSPQLNEQFF. The CDR3 DNA reads TGTGCCAGCAGCTTCTACCGACTCTCGCCCCAACTAAATGAGCAGTTCTTC.

Many counts were recorded for this clonotype. CDR3 sequence: CASSLRRGRDSPLHF. In DNA, the CDR3 is TGTGCCAGCAGTTTACGCAGGGGAAGGGATTCACCCCTCCACTTT. The V call is TRBV12-3 or TRBV12-4, the J call TRBJ1-6, with a weak D call TRBD1 (6 bases). The CDR3 spans 15 residues. V gave up 2 bases and J gave up 8 bases, with 13 bases separating them.

This clonotype was found a few times. CDR3 sequence reads: CASRKIRGQGVFSNQPQHF. CDR3 bases: TGTGCCAGCCGAAAGATCAGGGGACAGGGGGTTTTTAGCAATCAGCCCCAGCATTTT. The chain combines TRBV19 with TRBJ1-5, with 11 bases aligning to TRBD1. After removal of 9 bases from V and 0 bases from J, the junction contained 16 bases not matched to a gene. CDR3 length equals 19 residues. The germline CDR1 and CDR2 sequences are LNHDA and SQIVND (reference sequence).

This clonotype appeared many times. In DNA form, the CDR3 reads TGCAGTGCTCCGGGACCAAGCACAGATACGCAGTATTTT. This gives the protein CSAPGPSTDTQYF. This chain uses TRBV20-1 with TRBJ2-3; D is perhaps TRBD1 or TRBD2 (5 bases each). There are 13 residues in the CDR3. CDR1 is DFQATT and CDR2 is SNEGSKA in the germline V gene (reference sequence). The V gene lost 5 bases and the J gene lost 0 bases, with 9 bases spanning the gap.

This clonotype was detected only once. V usage is TRBV20-1 and J usage is TRBJ2-7; D gene ambiguous. Germline lookup yields CDR1 DFQATT and CDR2 SNEGSKA (reference sequence). Trimming took off 6 bases at V and 6 bases at J, with 30 bases between the two ends. This CDR3 spans 17 amino acids. The CDR3 is CSALSRRPARPSREQYF. Written as DNA, the CDR3 is TGCAGTGCCCTTAGTAGACGTCCTGCGCGGCCCTCCCGCGAGCAGTACTTC.

A few counts support this clonotype. The chain carries TRBV7-2 and TRBJ2-7; 10 bases map to TRBD2. In germline, CDR1 is SGHTA, CDR2 FQGNSA. Germline trimming cut 1 base from V and 0 bases from J; bases unmatched to any gene: 3. This CDR3 is 16 amino acids long. DNA of the CDR3: TGTGCCAGCAGCTTAGTGGGACTAGCGACCTCCTACGAGCAGTACTTC. Translation: CASSLVGLATSYEQYF.

In this sample, this clonotype turned up many times. The chain carries TRBV7-2 and TRBJ2-7; TRBD1 might be the D (6 bases). The CDR3 runs to 15 residues. V dropped 1 base and J dropped 1 base, with 11 bases sitting between them. CDR1 is SGHTA and CDR2 is FQGNSA in the germline V gene. CDR3 protein: CASSLVVRGSYEQYF. For the CDR3, the DNA is TGTGCCAGCAGCTTAGTGGTCAGGGGTTCCTACGAGCAGTACTTC.

This clonotype was counted a few times. J is TRBJ2-1 and V is TRBV7-9, with D perhaps given as TRBD1 or TRBD2 (6 bases each). The V gene lost 4 bases and the J gene lost 5 bases, with 21 bases spanning the gap. Germline CDR1 SEHNR, CDR2 FQNEAQ (reference sequence). The CDR3 covers 17 residues. CDR3 amino acids: CASSSRVGGLLDNEQFF. The CDR3 DNA sequence: TGTGCCAGCAGCTCACGGGTAGGGGGACTCTTGGACAATGAGCAGTTCTTC. Complete variable domain (other parts from reference TRBV7-9 and TRBJ2-1): DTGVSQNPRHKITKRGQNVTFRCDPISEHNRLYWYRQTLGQGPEFLTYFQNEAQLEKSRLLSDRFSAERPKGSFSTLEIQRTEQGDSAMYLCASSSRVGGLLDNEQFFGPGTRLTVL.

This clonotype came up a few times. The rearrangement links TRBV2 to TRBJ1-2, with D hard to call. The CDR3 totals 12 residues. Germline loops: CDR1 SNHLY, CDR2 FYNNEI. V lost 1 base and J 5 bases, leaving 5 bases between the germline ends. The CDR3 sequence is CASSEELYGYTF. As DNA, the CDR3 is TGTGCCAGCAGTGAAGAGTTATATGGCTACACCTTC.

J is TRBJ2-7 and V is TRBV4-1; TRBD2 is a possible D gene (5 bases). The CDR3 totals 15 residues. V was clipped by 0 bases and J by 3 bases, with 12 bases between them. Germline CDR1 is MGHRA and CDR2 is YSYEKL. The CDR3 region is CASSQERVLGYEQYF. Written as DNA, the CDR3 is TGCGCCAGCAGCCAAGAGAGGGTTCTTGGCTACGAGCAGTACTTC.

This clonotype was detected only a few times. The rearrangement uses TRBV3-1 and TRBJ2-3, with D hard to call. This CDR3 comprises 16 residues. CDR1 LGHDT and CDR2 YNNKEL come from the germline V gene (reference sequence). V lost 1 base and J 0 bases, leaving 11 bases between the germline ends. CDR3: CASSQGIYPSTDTQYF. The DNA of the CDR3 is TGTGCCAGCAGCCAAGGTATTTACCCAAGCACAGATACGCAGTATTTT.

This chain joins TRBV10-3 and TRBJ2-5, with D tentatively TRBD1 (6 bases). Germline V lookup: CDR1 ENHRY, CDR2 SYGVKD. Trimming cost V 9 bases and J 2 bases, with 13 bases left between them. The CDR3 totals 13 residues. CDR3 amino acids: CAIQTGLQETQYF. In DNA form, the CDR3 reads TGTGCCATTCAGACAGGCCTACAAGAGACCCAGTACTTC.

This clonotype turned up a few times. The V gene is TRBV5-1, the J gene TRBJ2-7; D possibly corresponds to TRBD1 (6 bases). CDR1 is SGHRS and CDR2 is YFSETQ in the germline V gene. Between the trimmed V and J ends, which lost 7 bases and 7 bases, there was a span of 18 bases. This CDR3 contains 13 residues. CDR3 nucleotide sequence: TGCGCCAGCCGTTCGTCAGGGGATGATGAGCAGTACTTC. It encodes CASRSSGDDEQYF.